The 21 T cell receptor beta chains listed next were all sequenced from one sample in a study of CD8+ T cells in alopecia areata. Regarding treatment: oral pan-JAK inhibitor, 5-10 mg twice daily. Extracted RNA was reverse transcribed into cDNA, the sequencing template. Data came from immunoSEQ multiplex PCR; TCRdb stores just in-frame clones and leaves some out. The data show about 250,000 clones, with 50% to 75% seen just once and 0.75% to 0.95% held by the top ten. The sequencing used CD4+ T cells sorted from blood, collected around week 54, from a patient treated with tofacitinib. The source is a human donor with alopecia areata.

As for this clone: Other DNA sequences from this sample encode an identical CDR3 as well. The J gene is TRBJ2-2, the V gene TRBV15; D gene ambiguous. The CDR3 loop spans 14 amino acids. The germline CDR1 and CDR2 sequences are LNHNV and YYDKDF (reference sequence). The germline V and J ends were trimmed by 1 base and 1 base, with 4 bases remaining between them. CDR3 residues: CATSRGKNTGELFF. In DNA, the CDR3 is TGTGCCACCAGCAGAGGGAAGAACACCGGGGAGCTGTTTTTT. Based on the CDR3 plus reference TRBV15 and TRBJ2-2, the full variable domain is DAMVIQNPRYQVTQFGKPVTLSCSQTLNHNVMYWYQQKSSQAPKLLFHYYDKDFNNEADTPDNFQSRRPNTSFCFLDIRSPGLGDTAMYLCATSRGKNTGELFFGEGSRLTVL.

The chain uses TRBV5-6 and TRBJ1-4; D possibly corresponds to TRBD1 (5 bases). The CDR3 contains 14 residues. Germline V lookup: CDR1 SGHDT, CDR2 YYEEEE. Trimming removed 2 bases at V and 8 bases at J, with 13 bases between. Here the CDR3 DNA reads TGTGCCAGCAGCTTCCGAGGGGAAGGGGAAAAACTGTTTTTT. This gives the protein CASSFRGEGEKLFF.

This clone was picked up one time. The gene calls are TRBV29-1 and TRBJ1-1; weak D call: TRBD1 (5 bases). Germline CDR1 and CDR2: SQVTM and ANQGSEA. The CDR3 length is 14 residues. The V end lost 4 bases, the J end lost 0 bases, and 12 bases lay between the germline ends. Here the CDR3 DNA reads TGCAGCGTTGGACAGCACCTTATGAACACTGAAGCTTTCTTT. It encodes CSVGQHLMNTEAFF.

The rearrangement uses TRBV7-8 and TRBJ1-1, with 10 bases identical to TRBD1. This CDR3 spans 16 amino acids. CDR1 is SGHVS, CDR2 FQNEAQ, per germline. Unmatched junction bases numbered 7, after V lost 5 bases and J lost 1 base. CDR3 in DNA: TGTGCCAGCAGCCTATTACGGACAGGGGGGAACACTGAAGCTTTCTTT. This translates into CASSLLRTGGNTEAFF.

This chain uses TRBV19 with TRBJ1-5; D call uncertain. Trimming pared 4 bases from V and 2 bases from J, leaving 6 bases between. The V gene's germline CDR1 is LNHDA and CDR2 SQIVND (reference sequence). The CDR3 contains 13 residues. The DNA for the CDR3 is TGTGCCAGTAGTAGCACAGGCAATCAGCCCCAGCATTTT. Translated: CASSSTGNQPQHF.

The CDR3 DNA follows: TGCGCCAGCAGCCCAACCACAGGGGGCTGGAATGAGCAGTTCTTC. It yields the protein CASSPTTGGWNEQFF. The chain joins TRBV4-1 to TRBJ2-1, with TRBD1 matching over 9 bases. Trimming cost V 4 bases and J 7 bases; bases outside gene matches: 8. This CDR3 is 15 amino acids long. Germline loops: CDR1 MGHRA, CDR2 YSYEKL.

The chain links TRBV7-2 to TRBJ2-5, with D possibly TRBD1 on 6 matching bases. Trimming removed 2 bases from V and 2 bases from J, with 9 bases in between. CDR1 SGHTA and CDR2 FQGNSA come from the germline V gene. CDR3 length: 14 residues. As DNA, the CDR3 is TGTGCCAGCAGCTTATGGCAGGGGCAAGAGACCCAGTACTTC. Residues: CASSLWQGQETQYF.

V gene TRBV18 combines with J gene TRBJ1-1; D remains unclear. CDR3 size: 13 residues. Germline V gene lookup returns CDR1 KGHSH and CDR2 LQKENI. Trimming left V 3 bases short and J 1 base short, with 6 bases between. CDR3: CASSPQENTEAFF. In DNA, the CDR3 is TGTGCCAGCTCACCGCAGGAGAACACTGAAGCTTTCTTT.

The V call is TRBV6-5, the J call TRBJ1-2; D not resolved. The CDR3 runs 13 residues. V lost 6 bases to trimming and J lost 2 bases, with 10 bases between them. Germline CDR1 is MNHEY and CDR2 is SVGAGI. This CDR3 reads CASSRQSNYGYTF. CDR3 in DNA: TGTGCCAGCAGCCGGCAATCAAACTATGGCTACACCTTC.

This chain links TRBV9 with TRBJ2-2, with TRBD1 matching 8 bases. The junction had 12 bases not matched to a gene; V was cut back by 3 bases and J by 5 bases. The CDR3 loop spans 17 amino acids. The germline V gene has CDR1 SGDLS and CDR2 YYNGEE. In DNA, the CDR3 is TGTGCCAGCAGCGCCCAGGGGGCAGGCTTCATGACCGGGGAGCTGTTTTTT. As protein: CASSAQGAGFMTGELFF.

The chain employs TRBV19 and TRBJ2-1, with a weak D call TRBD1 (7 bases). The germline V gene has CDR1 LNHDA and CDR2 SQIVND (reference sequence). The CDR3 is 16 amino acids. V was trimmed by 1 base and J by 2 bases, leaving 12 bases between them. The DNA for the CDR3 is TGTGCCAGTAGTATAGTCGGCAGGGGGGCCTACAATGAGCAGTTCTTC. It specifies CASSIVGRGAYNEQFF.

The chain employs TRBV2 and TRBJ1-2, with D possibly being TRBD1 (6 bases). Trimming took 4 bases from V and 3 from J, leaving 12 bases between them. Germline V gene sequence: CDR1 SNHLY, CDR2 FYNNEI. There are 14 residues in the CDR3. The CDR3 reads CASSASQGYYGYTF. The DNA of the CDR3 is TGTGCCAGCAGTGCCTCCCAGGGGTACTATGGCTACACCTTC.

V and J are TRBV7-3 and TRBJ1-1; no definite D call. V lost 3 bases, J lost 1 base, and 9 bases lay in between. Germline loops: CDR1 SGHTA, CDR2 FQGTGA. CDR3 size: 14 residues. The CDR3: CASSLRAGNTEAFF. The CDR3 DNA sequence: TGTGCCAGCAGCTTGAGGGCTGGGAACACTGAAGCTTTCTTT. Using reference TRBV7-3 and TRBJ1-1 for the parts outside the CDR3, the full variable domain is GAGVSQTPSNKVTEKGKYVELRCDPISGHTALYWYRQSLGQGPEFLIYFQGTGAADDSGLPNDRFFAVRPEGSVSTLKIQRTERGDSAVYLCASSLRAGNTEAFFGQGTRLTVV.

The chain joins TRBV5-1 to TRBJ1-6, with a tentative D call TRBD1 (5 bases). Germline V lookup: CDR1 SGHRS, CDR2 YFSETQ. The CDR3 sequence is 13 residues long. V lost 4 bases to trimming and J lost 17 bases, with 19 bases between them. The CDR3: CASSHPEGHDFHF. The CDR3 DNA reads as TGCGCCAGCAGCCACCCGGAAGGACACGATTTCCACTTT.

Note on this clone: Compared with germline, one end of the junction differs, possibly owing to a read error. The chain combines TRBV25-1 with TRBJ1-1; unclear D gene. CDR1 MGHDK and CDR2 SYGVNS come from the germline V gene. The CDR3 length is 13 residues. This chain's CDR3 is CASSSIGNSEAFF. The DNA for the CDR3 is TGTGCCAGCAGTTCAATAGGCAACAGTGAAGCTTTCTTT.

Here the CDR3 reads CSVAKAGGATKNIQYF. The CDR3 region has the DNA TGCAGCGTTGCAAAGGCAGGGGGCGCGACCAAAAACATTCAGTACTTC. The J gene is TRBJ2-4, the V gene TRBV29-1; 8 positions agree with TRBD1. CDR3 size: 16 residues. J lost 2 bases, V lost 4 bases, and 10 bases had no gene match. CDR1 and CDR2 from the germline V gene are SQVTM and ANQGSEA.

The rearrangement links TRBV4-3 to TRBJ1-1, with a weak D call TRBD1 (5 bases). Trimming cost V 3 bases and J 5 bases, with 10 bases left between them. The CDR3 is 13 amino acids. Germline CDR1 LGHNA, CDR2 YSLEER. In DNA, the CDR3 is TGCGCCAGCAGCCACGACAGTTTTACTGAAGCTTTCTTT. Residues: CASSHDSFTEAFF.

This rearrangement joins TRBV7-2 to TRBJ2-7, with TRBD2 identical over 14 bases. CDR3 length: 16 residues. The germline gives CDR1 SGHTA, CDR2 FQGNSA. Trimming at V came to 5 bases and at J to 2 bases, leaving 5 bases not matched to a gene. The CDR3: CASSQGLAGAAYEQYF. In DNA form, the CDR3 reads TGTGCCAGCAGCCAGGGACTAGCGGGGGCCGCCTACGAGCAGTACTTC.

The V and J genes are TRBV2 and TRBJ2-1, with D unclear. The CDR3 runs 12 residues. With 4 bases removed from V and 5 bases from J, the gap between germline ends came to 6 bases. Germline V CDR1 and CDR2: SNHLY, FYNNEI. The CDR3 nucleotides are TGTGCCAGCAGTGTGAAAGACAATGAGCAGTTCTTC. This gives the protein CASSVKDNEQFF. Complete variable domain (other parts from reference TRBV2 and TRBJ2-1): EPEVTQTPSHQVTQMGQEVILRCVPISNHLYFYWYRQILGQKVEFLVSFYNNEISEKSEIFDDQFSVERPDGSNFTLKIRSTKLEDSAMYFCASSVKDNEQFFGPGTRLTVL.

The V and J genes are TRBV4-3 and TRBJ2-3; weak D call: TRBD1 (6 bases). Looked up from germline, CDR1 is LGHNA and CDR2 is YSLEER. CDR3 size: 14 residues. V was trimmed by 2 bases and J by 7 bases, leaving 13 bases between them. CDR3 DNA: TGCGCCAGCAGCCAACTTCGTCAGGGGTATACGCAGTATTTT. Protein product: CASSQLRQGYTQYF.

About this clone itself: This sample includes further DNA sequences coding for the same CDR3. The chain employs TRBV6-6 and TRBJ2-3; D not certain. Trimming shortened V by 3 bases and J by 2 bases, and 3 bases separated the two germline ends. Germline V gene data show CDR1 as MNHNY and CDR2 as SVGAGI (reference sequence). There are 12 residues in the CDR3. The CDR3 region is CASSYNTDTQYF. Written as DNA, the CDR3 is TGTGCCAGCAGTTATAACACAGATACGCAGTATTTT.